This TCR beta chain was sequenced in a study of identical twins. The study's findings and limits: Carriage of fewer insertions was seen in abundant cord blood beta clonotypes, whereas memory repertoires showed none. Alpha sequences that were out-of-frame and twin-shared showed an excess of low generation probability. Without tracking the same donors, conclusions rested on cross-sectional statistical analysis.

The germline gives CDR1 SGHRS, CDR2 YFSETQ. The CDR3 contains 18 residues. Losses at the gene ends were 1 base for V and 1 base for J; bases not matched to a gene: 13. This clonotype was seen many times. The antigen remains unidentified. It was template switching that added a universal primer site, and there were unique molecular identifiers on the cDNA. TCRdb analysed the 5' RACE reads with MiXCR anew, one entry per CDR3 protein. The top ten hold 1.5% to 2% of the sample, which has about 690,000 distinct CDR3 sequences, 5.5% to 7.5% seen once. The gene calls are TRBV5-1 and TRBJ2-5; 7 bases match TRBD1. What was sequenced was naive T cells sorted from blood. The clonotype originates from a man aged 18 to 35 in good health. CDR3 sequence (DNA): TGCGCCAGCAGCTTGTCAAAGGGGGCCGCGAAGTCCCAAGAGACCCAGTACTTC. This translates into CASSLSKGAAKSQETQYF.